The rows below give T cell receptor beta chains drawn from one sample of a study of cytomegalovirus exposure and HLA in healthy donors. TCRdb's table, derived via immunoSEQ multiplex PCR, lists solely in-frame clones and lacks some. The sample records tens of thousands of clones, approximately 90% being singletons. The sample was PBMCs. Receptors were obtained from a woman aged 18 to 35 in good health and CMV-seropositive. Each CDR3 is given with its conserved first and last residue. Fields, in order: V gene, J gene, clone size, D gene, CDR3 DNA, CDR3 protein. A D gene is named only where the DNA matches it firmly. Size tells how often a clone was seen (once, few, many) or the class of an expanded clone, and some rows leave it out.

>TRBV11-2|TRBJ1-3|.|.
TGTGCCAGCAGCTTAGGGCAGGGTGATGGAAACACCATATATTTT
CASSLGQGDGNTIYF
>TRBV2|TRBJ1-2|.|.
TGTGCCAGCAGTGAAAGGGAGGGGGGGATCTATGGCTACACCTTC
CASSEREGGIYGYTF
>TRBV10-3|TRBJ2-1|.|.
TGTGCCATCAGAGCGGATGGAAGCTCCTACAATGAGCAGTTCTTC
CAIRADGSSYNEQFF
>TRBV28|TRBJ2-3|.|TRBD2
TGTGCCAGCAGTTTATACGGGGGGAACACAGATACGCAGTATTTT
CASSLYGGNTDTQYF
>TRBV7-2|TRBJ2-5|.|.
TGTGCCAGCAGCTTAGGGTGGTCACAGGAGTACCAAGAGACCCAGTACTTC
CASSLGWSQEYQETQYF
>TRBV30|TRBJ2-7|.|.
TGTGCCCACCGACCGGACACCTACGAGCAGTACTTC
CAHRPDTYEQYF
>TRBV11-2|TRBJ2-3|.|TRBD2
TGTGCCAGCAGTTCCGGGACTAGGGCTTATACGCAGTATTTT
CASSSGTRAYTQYF
>TRBV28|TRBJ1-1|.|.
TGTGCCAGCGTCGAGGGGGGGAAGAACACTGAAGCTTTCTTT
CASVEGGKNTEAFF
>TRBV2|TRBJ2-3|.|TRBD2
TGTGCCAGCAGGGGGACTAGCATATACACAGATACGCAGTATTTT
CASRGTSIYTDTQYF
>TRBV19|TRBJ2-2|.|TRBD2
TGTGCCAGTAGTGTCGGGAGGCAGAACACCGGGGAGCTGTTTTTT
CASSVGRQNTGELFF
>TRBV28|TRBJ2-1|.|TRBD2
TGTGCCAGCAAACCGACTAGCGGGCGCTACAATGAGCAGTTCTTC
CASKPTSGRYNEQFF
>TRBV11-2|TRBJ2-2|.|.
TGTGCCACTCTACCCCAGCGGACCGGGGAGCTGTTTTTT
CATLPQRTGELFF
>TRBV5-5|TRBJ1-1|.|.
TGTGCCAGCAGCTTGTTAGCGTCGGGAAGGAACACTGAAGCTTTCTTT
CASSLLASGRNTEAFF
>TRBV4-2|TRBJ2-2|.|.
TGTGCCAGCAGCCTACCGGGACAGAACACCGGGGAGCTGTTTTTT
CASSLPGQNTGELFF
>TRBV9|TRBJ1-6|.|.
TGTGCCAGCAGCGCCGGAGACAGGAATAATTCACCCCTCCACTTT
CASSAGDRNNSPLHF
>TRBV7-7|TRBJ2-2|.|.
TGTGCTAGCAGCCCAACCCCCAGGGCCGGGGGCACCGGGGAGCTGTTTTTT
CASSPTPRAGGTGELFF
>TRBV9|TRBJ2-3|once|TRBD2
TGTGCCAGCAGCGGGACTAGCGTCCGTATTAGGGATACGCAGTATTTT
CASSGTSVRIRDTQYF
>TRBV19|TRBJ1-2|.|.
TGTGCCAGTAGTATCGCGGCCTCACAATTCTATGGCTACACCTTC
CASSIAASQFYGYTF
>TRBV18|TRBJ1-1|few|.
TGTGCCAGCTCACCGCCGGGGGACGACACTGAAGCTTTCTTT
CASSPPGDDTEAFF